The 19 T cell receptor beta chains presented below share a single source sample, sequenced in a study of OX40 agonist ivuxolimab in advanced cancers. The data were produced by immunoSEQ multiplex PCR, yet TCRdb's version contains in-frame clones alone and is incomplete. The repertoire includes 20,000 to 25,000 clones, 70% to 85% of them detected once, and roughly 35% sits in the top ten. Sequences were derived from CD4+ or CD8+ T cells sorted from blood, sampled in a trial of the OX40 agonist ivuxolimab. All receptors come from an adult with an advanced solid tumor such as melanoma, head and neck, liver or kidney cancer.

This chain joins TRBV19 and TRBJ1-1, with a possible D match to TRBD1 (6 bases). Per germline, CDR1 LNHDA and CDR2 SQIVND (reference sequence). The CDR3 runs 14 residues. Trimming cost V 6 bases and J 4 bases, with 15 bases left between them. The CDR3 DNA is TGTGCCAGTAGCACCGACAGGTTTGGCACTGAAGCTTTCTTT. It translates to CASSTDRFGTEAFF.

V usage is TRBV29-1 and J usage is TRBJ1-1; D is undetermined. V was cut by 5 bases and J by 1 base, with 11 bases left in between. Germline V lookup: CDR1 SQVTM, CDR2 ANQGSEA. CDR3 size: 13 residues. The CDR3 DNA is TGCAGCGTTTCGGTGTCCGGGAACACTGAAGCTTTCTTT. This encodes CSVSVSGNTEAFF.

The rearrangement uses TRBV4-2 and TRBJ2-6; D possibly corresponds to TRBD2 (6 bases). Germline CDR1 LGHNA, CDR2 YNFKEQ. The germline V and J ends were trimmed by 1 base and 4 bases, with 17 bases remaining between them. The CDR3 runs to 18 residues. The CDR3 region is CASSQAVQGAGGANVLTF. DNA for the CDR3: TGTGCCAGCAGCCAAGCGGTCCAGGGCGCGGGAGGGGCCAACGTCCTGACTTTC.

This chain links TRBV6-5 with TRBJ2-3; D is unclear. The V gene lost 0 bases and the J gene lost 2 bases, with 6 bases spanning the gap. The germline CDR1 and CDR2 sequences are MNHEY and SVGAGI. The CDR3 length is 14 residues. As DNA, the CDR3 is TGTGCCAGCAGTTACTCGATCTTCACAGATACGCAGTATTTT. It yields the protein CASSYSIFTDTQYF.

The V call is TRBV28, the J call TRBJ2-7; D possibly corresponds to TRBD1 (5 bases). V shed 2 bases and J shed 2 bases, with 7 bases lying between them. The germline CDR1 and CDR2 sequences are MDHEN and SYDVKM. The CDR3 runs to 13 residues. The CDR3, as DNA: TGTGCCAGCAGTTTAGACAGAGCCTACGAGCAGTACTTC. It encodes CASSLDRAYEQYF. The entire variable domain, with the rest obtained from reference TRBV28 and TRBJ2-7, is as follows: DVKVTQSSRYLVKRTGEKVFLECVQDMDHENMFWYRQDPGLGLRLIYFSYDVKMKEKGDIPEGYSVSREKKERFSLILESASTNQTSMYLCASSLDRAYEQYFGPGTRLTVT.

This clone has only a few counts. The gene calls are TRBV5-1 and TRBJ1-2; 9 nucleotides match TRBD1. The CDR3 length is 16 residues. Trimming cost V 2 bases and J 6 bases; bases outside gene matches: 11. Looked up from germline, CDR1 is SGHRS and CDR2 is YFSETQ. For the CDR3, the DNA is TGCGCCAGCAGCTTACCATCTGGGACAGGGAAGGATGGCTACACCTTC. This codes for CASSLPSGTGKDGYTF.

This rearrangement joins TRBV9 to TRBJ1-1, with unresolved D. Germline V gene sequence: CDR1 SGDLS, CDR2 YYNGEE. Trimming removed 4 bases at V and 4 bases at J, with 14 bases between. The CDR3 covers 14 residues. Here the CDR3 DNA reads TGTGCCAGCAGCCCAGACACCGGAACCACTGAAGCTTTCTTT. It is translated as CASSPDTGTTEAFF.

V and J are TRBV5-1 and TRBJ2-1; 11 positions agree with TRBD2. This CDR3 is 14 amino acids long. V dropped 7 bases and J dropped 3; count of bases not matched to a gene: 3. Per germline, CDR1 SGHRS and CDR2 YFSETQ. The CDR3 sequence: CASRLAGNYNEQFF. For the CDR3, the DNA is TGCGCCAGCCGACTAGCGGGAAACTACAATGAGCAGTTCTTC.

The chain is built from TRBV30 and TRBJ2-1; no reliable D call. V lost 2 bases to trimming and J lost 5 bases, with 10 bases between them. The CDR3 consists of 13 residues. In germline, CDR1 is GTSNPN, CDR2 SVGIG (reference sequence). This chain's CDR3 is CAWSLGVHNEQFF. The CDR3 DNA follows: TGTGCCTGGAGTCTAGGAGTCCACAATGAGCAGTTCTTC. The full variable domain, in which reference TRBV30 and TRBJ2-1 provide the parts outside the CDR3, is SQTIHQWPATLVQPVGSPLSLECTVEGTSNPNLYWYRQAAGRGLQLLFYSVGIGQISSEVPQNLSASRPQDRQFILSSKKLLLSDSGFYLCAWSLGVHNEQFFGPGTRLTVL.

The chain employs TRBV19 and TRBJ1-5; D not certain. CDR3 length: 15 amino acids. The ends were cut back, 1 base at V and 6 bases at J, with 13 bases in the middle. Germline V gene sequence: CDR1 LNHDA, CDR2 SQIVND (reference sequence). CDR3 in amino acids: CASSIGPAGSQPQHF. The CDR3 nucleotides read TGTGCCAGTAGTATAGGGCCCGCGGGCTCTCAGCCCCAGCATTTT.

This clone was seen a few times. V is TRBV28 and J is TRBJ1-2; D not resolved. This CDR3 spans 11 amino acids. Between the trimmed V and J ends, which lost 6 bases and 6 bases, there was a span of 8 bases. CDR1 is MDHEN, CDR2 SYDVKM, per germline. The CDR3 protein is CASRYRDGYTF. The CDR3 DNA reads TGTGCCAGCAGATATAGAGATGGCTACACCTTC.

Concerning this clone: The junction differs from germline at one of its ends, possibly a read error. The same CDR3 arises from other DNA sequences in this sample as well. The chain combines TRBV5-1 with TRBJ2-2; TRBD1 is a possible D gene (6 bases). The CDR3 loop spans 14 amino acids. Per germline, CDR1 SGHRS and CDR2 YFSETQ. The CDR3 sequence is CASSSGDFTGELFF. CDR3 DNA: TGCGCCAGCAGCTCAGGGGATTTCACCGGGGAGTTGTTTTTT.

This clone was seen a handful of times. V usage is TRBV30 and J usage is TRBJ1-4, with D unclear. Trimming pared 0 bases from V and 0 bases from J, leaving 14 bases between. The CDR3 totals 17 residues. Per germline, CDR1 GTSNPN and CDR2 SVGIG (reference sequence). CDR3 nucleotides: TGTGCCTGGAGTGTCGGCAGAACCAGAGCAACTAATGAAAAACTGTTTTTT. Translation gives CAWSVGRTRATNEKLFF. The variable domain in full, with the rest retrieved from reference TRBV30 and TRBJ1-4, is SQTIHQWPATLVQPVGSPLSLECTVEGTSNPNLYWYRQAAGRGLQLLFYSVGIGQISSEVPQNLSASRPQDRQFILSSKKLLLSDSGFYLCAWSVGRTRATNEKLFFGSGTQLSVL.

The chain links TRBV30 to TRBJ1-5, with D possibly TRBD1 on 5 matching bases. The CDR3 is 15 amino acids. V was trimmed by 2 bases and J by 0 bases, leaving 11 bases between them. In germline, CDR1 is GTSNPN, CDR2 SVGIG (reference sequence). CDR3 sequence (DNA): TGTGCCTGGAGTAAGGGGACTAATAGCAATCAGCCCCAGCATTTT. It encodes CAWSKGTNSNQPQHF.

The chain joins TRBV30 to TRBJ1-6, with 9 bases identical to TRBD1. Germline V gene data show CDR1 as GTSNPN and CDR2 as SVGIG (reference sequence). V was clipped by 3 bases and J by 14 bases; unmatched bases: 11. The CDR3 runs to 14 residues. The CDR3 region has the DNA TGTGCCTGGAGGGGACAGGGTGTAAGCGTGGCCCTCCACTTT. Protein product: CAWRGQGVSVALHF.

The V call is TRBV9, the J call TRBJ2-3; 9 nucleotides line up with TRBD2. V trimming: 4 bases; J trimming: 6 bases; junction bases outside the gene matches: 6. Per germline, CDR1 SGDLS and CDR2 YYNGEE. This CDR3 region has 14 residues. The CDR3 DNA reads as TGTGCCAGCAGCAGCAGGCGGGGGGGGGATACGCAGTATTTT. Translated: CASSSRRGGDTQYF.

This chain uses TRBV2 with TRBJ2-1; 7 nucleotides match TRBD1. This CDR3 contains 15 residues. The germline CDR1 and CDR2 sequences are SNHLY and FYNNEI. The V and J ends lost 5 bases and 3 bases, in that order; junction bases with no gene match: 7. CDR3 nucleotides: TGTGCCAGCAGTAACCCGAACAGGGGCTACAATGAGCAGTTCTTC. It is translated as CASSNPNRGYNEQFF.

This chain joins TRBV30 and TRBJ2-6; TRBD1 matches 9 bases. This CDR3 is 17 amino acids long. V lost 4 bases to trimming and J lost 0 bases; unmatched junction nucleotides: 7. CDR1 and CDR2 from the germline V gene are GTSNPN and SVGIG (reference sequence). The CDR3 is CAWKRDRVPSGANVLTF. CDR3 bases: TGTGCCTGGAAACGGGACAGGGTACCCTCTGGGGCCAACGTCCTGACTTTC.

This chain uses TRBV28 with TRBJ1-4, with TRBD1 as a possible D gene (6 bases). Trimming left V 7 bases short and J 7 bases short, with 22 bases between. This CDR3 spans 16 amino acids. The germline CDR1 and CDR2 sequences are MDHEN and SYDVKM. CDR3 amino acids: CASTDKKGGSREKLFF. The CDR3 DNA is TGTGCCAGCACCGACAAAAAGGGGGGATCGCGTGAAAAACTGTTTTTT.